These T cell receptor beta chains were read from a single sample in a study of cytomegalovirus exposure and HLA in healthy donors. Generated by immunoSEQ multiplex PCR, the TCRdb table keeps only in-frame clones and is missing some. The profile shows about 150,000 clones, around 9.7% of them singletons. Sequenced input: PBMCs. The origin of the receptors is a man aged 50-60 years in good health and CMV-seronegative. CDR3s include the opening cysteine and the closing phenylalanine or tryptophan. Rows may omit the clone size; those that give it use once, few, many or a size class.

TRBV30 | - | CAWTGSGNTIYF
TRBV29-1 | - | CSVEVGQAYTF
TRBV6-1 | few | CASRKGQGIREQYF
TRBV28 | few | CASSLEAGRGYTF
TRBV7-9 | few | CASSKGDSSNTEAFF
TRBV7-9 | few | CASSLDRAHEQYF
TRBV19 | once | CASRYGQEGGRNEKLFF
TRBV19 | - | CASSRSQGAYNEQFF
TRBV27 | - | CASSFLLQGWAGELFF
TRBV28 | - | CASKQGLWTEAFF
TRBV5-6 | - | CASSCGQGETQYF
TRBV28 | few | CASSHGGGGEKLFF
TRBV9 | few | CASSAGLFGNQPQHF
TRBV7-2 | - | CASRPESSGSRNEQFF
TRBV5-6 | - | CASSLAAGLDQPQHF
TRBV7-3 | few | CASSLNRGQTGELFF
TRBV19 | - | CASSATPGTQNSPLHF
TRBV10-1 | few | CASSESGTGRTGELFF
TRBV5-4 | few | CASSLSLAGLPDTQYF
TRBV5-1 | few | CASSLTGTTENIQYF
TRBV7-2 | - | CASSPLSTSSYNEQFF
TRBV2 | few | CASSGDRAGYEQYF
TRBV28 | few | CASSEGTNEKLFF
TRBV6-4 | few | CASSLDRNTGELFF
TRBV4-2 | few | CASSDRLAGEETQYF
TRBV6-1 | few | CASCRETGVTEAFF
TRBV30 | few | CAWSRQRGTFYGYTF
TRBV2 | few | CASLRQDGNQPQHF
TRBV11-2 | few | CASSLEAGSYEQYF
TRBV6-1 | few | CASERLAGGGNEQFF
TRBV5-4 | few | CASSFDSPVNYGYTF
TRBV5-1 | few | CASRRREGSNEKLFF
TRBV19 | few | CASSRTGGGETQYF
TRBV15 | few | CATSSARTSAAYEQYF
TRBV10-2 | few | CASRGPPKYEQYF
TRBV7-2 | - | CASSTPRGFGEKLFF
TRBV2 | few | CASSEGASGRAYEQYF
TRBV5-4 | few | CASSRDRDGQPQHF
TRBV5-6 | few | CASSFDSRGDTQYF
TRBV25-1 | - | CASSGLTGTYNSPLHF
TRBV9 | - | CASSVRASGNTDTQYF
TRBV30 | few | CAWRKQSSYEQYF
TRBV27 | - | CASSPLEVGELFF
TRBV5-1 | few | CASSLETSLGLTDTQYF
TRBV18 | few | CASSQLQGADSPLHF
TRBV7-6 | - | CASSSEGNTIYF
TRBV2 | few | CASSPVTRSNQPQHF
TRBV11-3 | - | CASSPAFGQDKDEQFF
TRBV6-4 | - | CARTSGGIQETQYF
TRBV7-9 | few | CASSFGEAYEQYF
TRBV30 | few | CAWSAGTGNTEAFF
TRBV6-6 | few | CASSRAQGNYGYTF
TRBV7-3 | - | CASSLMPTGNNSPLHF
TRBV5-1 | - | CASSLGGGGYTEAFF
TRBV5-1 | few | CASSLGGTGPARETQYF
TRBV18 | few | CASSLFGQGASDTQYF
TRBV28 | - | CASRRSGTYYEQYF